This T cell receptor (beta chain) was found in a study of blood T cell repertoires in COVID-19. The repertoire was sequenced with immunoSEQ multiplex PCR; TCRdb's copy has only in-frame clones and lacks some. Here the sample spans under 50,000 clones, approximately 83% being singletons. V lost 1 base and J 0 bases, leaving 22 bases between the germline ends. The germline gives CDR1 LNHDA, CDR2 SQIVND (reference sequence). This CDR3 region has 20 residues. The sample taken for sequencing was peripheral blood. The chain links TRBV19 to TRBJ1-5; tentative D call: TRBD1 (5 bases). This clonotype was obtained from a man in his forties with active COVID-19. The chain's CDR3 is CASSIGAGRPPLYSNQPQHF. CDR3 nucleotides: TGTGCCAGTAGTATAGGAGCAGGGCGGCCTCCCCTCTATAGCAATCAGCCCCAGCATTTT. The complete variable domain, with remaining parts taken from reference TRBV19 and TRBJ1-5, reads DGGITQSPKYLFRKEGQNVTLSCEQNLNHDAMYWYRQDPGQGLRLIYYSQIVNDFQKGDIAEGYSVSREKKESFPLTVTSAQKNPTAFYLCASSIGAGRPPLYSNQPQHFGDGTRLSIL.